A single sample gave rise to the 17 T cell receptor beta chains below, sequenced in a study of response to subunit inactivated influenza vaccine. MiXCR, run by TCRdb on the RT-PCR reads, gives a single entry per CDR3 protein. The sample lists hundreds of thousands of distinct CDR3 sequences; 7.6% were seen once. This specimen consisted of PBMCs from blood, obtained roughly 24 months after vaccination. Receptor source: a man aged 50 to 69 who received an inactivated influenza vaccine.

This clonotype was detected a few times. The CDR3 region is CASSYTTLTGQFSYEQYF. The DNA for the CDR3 is TGTGCCAGCAGTTACACAACCTTGACGGGACAGTTTTCCTACGAGCAGTACTTC. V and J are TRBV6-2 or TRBV6-3 and TRBJ2-7; 7 nucleotides align to TRBD1. The CDR3 extends over 18 amino acids. V gave up 2 bases and J gave up 1 base; unmatched junction bases: 14. Germline V gives CDR1 MNHEY, CDR2 SVGEGT.

The chain employs TRBV28 and TRBJ2-7, with 9 nucleotides matching TRBD1. The CDR3 sequence is 14 residues long. With V trimmed by 3 bases and J by 4 bases, 4 bases remained unmatched. CDR1 MDHEN and CDR2 SYDVKM come from the germline V gene. In DNA, the CDR3 is TGTGCCAGCAGTTTTCCGGACAGGGGATACGAGCAGTACTTC. Residues: CASSFPDRGYEQYF.

V usage is TRBV27 and J usage is TRBJ2-7; either TRBD1 or TRBD2 may fit D (6 bases each). Deletions cut 8 bases from V and 0 bases from J, with 17 bases between. Germline V CDR1 and CDR2: MNHEY, SMNVEV (reference sequence). The CDR3 runs to 15 residues. CDR3 amino acids: CASRWAGGGSYEQYF. The CDR3 bases are TGTGCCAGCCGTTGGGCAGGAGGGGGCTCCTACGAGCAGTACTTC.

The J gene is TRBJ2-5, the V gene TRBV7-2; TRBD2 agrees at 10 bases. Germline V gene lookup returns CDR1 SGHTA and CDR2 FQGNSA. The ends lost 5 bases at V and 6 bases at J; junction bases unmatched: 15. This CDR3 region has 17 residues. This CDR3 reads CASSRRLLAGVGKTQYF. CDR3 DNA sequence: TGTGCCAGCAGCCGCCGGCTTCTAGCGGGAGTTGGGAAGACCCAGTACTTC. Using reference TRBV7-2 and TRBJ2-5 for the parts outside the CDR3, the full variable domain is GAGVSQSPSNKVTEKGKDVELRCDPISGHTALYWYRQSLGQGLEFLIYFQGNSAPDKSGLPSDRFSAERTGGSVSTLTIQRTQQEDSAVYLCASSRRLLAGVGKTQYFGPGTRLLVL.

In its sample, this clonotype was seen many times. The V call is TRBV9, the J call TRBJ2-5, with D possibly TRBD2 on 5 matching bases. This CDR3 has 14 amino acids. Germline V lookup: CDR1 SGDLS, CDR2 YYNGEE. V lost 0 bases, J lost 8 bases, and 14 bases lay in between. CDR3 in amino acids: CASSVGTWQGTQYF. As DNA, the CDR3 is TGTGCCAGCAGCGTAGGGACTTGGCAAGGTACCCAGTACTTC.

This clonotype came up a few times. The J gene is TRBJ2-6, the V gene TRBV10-3; D not certain. Germline V gene lookup returns CDR1 ENHRY and CDR2 SYGVKD. The CDR3 extends over 15 amino acids. V lost 7 bases to trimming and J lost 0 bases, with 10 bases between them. DNA for the CDR3: TGTGCCATCACGGCAGGTAGCTCTGGGGCCAACGTCCTGACTTTC. Translating gives CAITAGSSGANVLTF.

There are a few counts of this clonotype. The chain is built from TRBV5-1 and TRBJ1-5; 9 positions agree with TRBD1. V was clipped by 0 bases and J by 5 bases; unmatched bases: 9. The length of the CDR3 is 17 residues. Germline V CDR1 and CDR2: SGHRS, YFSETQ. This CDR3 reads CASSLVPTGGRDQPQHF. The CDR3 DNA is TGCGCCAGCAGCTTGGTTCCGACAGGGGGAAGGGATCAGCCCCAGCATTTT.

This clonotype was observed a handful of times. At one end the junction does not follow the germline gene, possibly because of a read error. V and J are TRBV7-2 and TRBJ2-5; tentative D call: TRBD2 (5 bases). The CDR3 is 11 amino acids. Looked up from germline, CDR1 is SGHTA and CDR2 is FQGNSA. The DNA of the CDR3 is TGTGCCAGCAGCTTAACAGAACAGCGGAACTTC. It translates to CASSLTEQRNF.

Here the CDR3 reads CSVERDPATEAFF. DNA of the CDR3: TGCAGCGTTGAACGGGACCCAGCGACTGAAGCTTTCTTT. This chain links TRBV29-1 with TRBJ1-1, with D possibly TRBD1 on 5 matching bases. Germline CDR1 reads SQVTM; CDR2 reads ANQGSEA. Trimming pared 2 bases from V and 5 bases from J, leaving 12 bases between. This CDR3 comprises 13 residues.

This rearrangement joins TRBV18 to TRBJ2-7; tentatively, D is TRBD1 (5 bases). V lost 2 bases, J lost 4 bases, and 18 bases lay in between. The CDR3 loop spans 16 amino acids. CDR1 and CDR2 from the germline V gene are KGHSH and LQKENI. The chain's CDR3 is CASSPGQLEISYEQYF. The CDR3 region has the DNA TGTGCCAGCTCACCAGGACAATTGGAAATCTCATACGAGCAGTACTTC.

This clonotype was seen more than once but under ten times. The chain combines TRBV27 with TRBJ2-4; TRBD1 is a possible D gene (5 bases). With 5 bases removed from V and 12 bases from J, the gap between germline ends came to 20 bases. The CDR3 has 14 residues. CDR1 MNHEY and CDR2 SMNVEV come from the germline V gene (reference sequence). The CDR3 region has the DNA TGTGCCAGCAGTCCATTAACAGGTTCCAGGTATCAGTACTTC. Translated, it gives CASSPLTGSRYQYF.

This clonotype was seen ten or more times. This chain connects TRBV6-1 to TRBJ1-5; 8 nucleotides agree with TRBD1. V shed 6 bases and J 3 bases; nucleotides not matched to a gene: 4. Looked up from germline, CDR1 is MNHNS and CDR2 is SASEGT. The CDR3 is made up of 14 amino acids. The CDR3 spells CASRSGGINQPQHF. The CDR3 DNA is TGTGCCAGCAGGTCAGGGGGCATCAATCAGCCCCAGCATTTT.

The rearrangement links TRBV20-1 to TRBJ2-2; TRBD1 might be the D (5 bases). CDR3 length: 14 amino acids. The germline V and J ends were trimmed by 5 bases and 0 bases, with 10 bases remaining between them. Germline assignment: CDR1 DFQATT and CDR2 SNEGSKA (reference sequence). The chain's CDR3 is CSAPRTPNTGELFF. The CDR3 DNA reads as TGCAGTGCTCCGCGGACACCGAACACCGGGGAGCTGTTTTTT.

This clonotype appeared a few times. The V gene is TRBV27, the J gene TRBJ1-1; D remains ambiguous. Germline V gene sequence: CDR1 MNHEY, CDR2 SMNVEV (reference sequence). CDR3 length equals 13 residues. V was cut by 4 bases and J by 1 base, with 7 bases left in between. DNA for the CDR3: TGTGCCAGCAGTTGGAGACAGAACACTGAAGCTTTCTTT. Protein: CASSWRQNTEAFF.

The CDR3: CASSRDSYFEQFF. The CDR3 coding sequence is TGTGCCAGCAGCCGGGACTCTTACTTTGAGCAGTTCTTC. The chain couples TRBV3-1 to TRBJ2-1; tentatively, D is TRBD2 (6 bases). V dropped 4 bases and J dropped 9 bases, with 13 bases sitting between them. CDR3 length: 13 amino acids. Germline CDR1 reads LGHDT; CDR2 reads YNNKEL (reference sequence).

This clonotype has just a few counts. The V call is TRBV20-1, the J call TRBJ1-1; 8 positions agree with TRBD1. The germline gives CDR1 DFQATT, CDR2 SNEGSKA (reference sequence). This CDR3 region has 12 residues. The V and J ends lost 8 bases and 1 base, in that order; junction bases with no gene match: 3. CDR3 amino acids: CSPGQGNTEAFF. The CDR3 nucleotides are TGCAGTCCCGGACAGGGGAACACTGAAGCTTTCTTT.

This clonotype was seen a few times. The chain couples TRBV20-1 to TRBJ1-4; D gene unclear. The germline gives CDR1 DFQATT, CDR2 SNEGSKA (reference sequence). V was trimmed by 0 bases and J by 8 bases, leaving 13 bases between them. The CDR3 is made up of 14 amino acids. The CDR3 region is CSARDRKASEKLFF. The CDR3 DNA reads TGCAGTGCTAGAGATCGGAAGGCGAGCGAAAAACTGTTTTTT.